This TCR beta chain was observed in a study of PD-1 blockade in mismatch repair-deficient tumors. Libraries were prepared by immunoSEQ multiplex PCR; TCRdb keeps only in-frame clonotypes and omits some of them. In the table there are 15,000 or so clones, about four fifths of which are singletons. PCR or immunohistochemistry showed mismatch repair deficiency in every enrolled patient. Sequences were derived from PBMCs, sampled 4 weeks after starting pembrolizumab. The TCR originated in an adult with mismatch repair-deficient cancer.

The CDR3 sequence: CSVRVTSSTDTQYF. Written as DNA, the CDR3 is TGCAGCGTGAGGGTTACATCTAGCACAGATACGCAGTATTTT. The chain links TRBV29-1 to TRBJ2-3, with D possibly TRBD2 on 5 matching bases. Deletions cut 6 bases from V and 0 bases from J, with 13 bases between. CDR1 SQVTM and CDR2 ANQGSEA come from the germline V gene. The CDR3 has 14 residues.